This T cell receptor beta chain came from a study of siplizumab effects on memory and regulatory T cells. Study-wide points: Greater diversity than memory cells seemed evident in naive T cells, which also appeared to be major alloresponse contributors. Alloreactive sequences traceable to unstimulated CD4+ memory cells declined significantly under siplizumab.

A note on this clone: Antigen unknown.

Some clones are missing from TCRdb's copy, which holds only in-frame ones; the method was immunoSEQ multiplex PCR. The data hold some 88,000 clones, with around 90% observed a single time. The sample taken for sequencing was CD4+ T cells sorted from blood. This clonotype originated in a human donor in good health.

CDR3 protein: CASSLAGGGGNTIYF. The CDR3 bases are TGCGCCAGCAGCTTGGCGGGGGGCGGTGGAAACACCATATATTTT. This chain joins TRBV5-1 and TRBJ1-3, with D possibly being TRBD1 (6 bases). This CDR3 comprises 15 residues. Trimming cost V 0 bases and J 3 bases, with 10 bases left between them. In germline, CDR1 is SGHRS, CDR2 YFSETQ.